This T cell receptor beta chain was captured by sequencing in a study of blood T cell repertoires in COVID-19 (dated by TCRdb to the early 2020s). Concerning the study at large: Collaborator samples came from the United States, Italy and Spain and covered acute and convalescent phases of COVID-19. The material from the prospective study consisted of cDNA or gDNA derived from T cells, B-cell-depleted T cells, or PBMCs. Subjects who had been exposed to COVID-19, were actively infected with it, or had recovered from it provided the deeply sampled blood TCRbeta repertoires that made up the dataset. Samples came from the ongoing ImmuneRACE study (first 160 participants) plus 1,254 subjects from 6 global collaborators. The repertoires were made available in a free public database intended to serve as a resource for research on the immune response to SARS-CoV-2. Where HLA class I and class II types were available, the types were taken from metadata supplied by the sample provider, not from assay-based typing. Sample metadata almost always included a de-identified subject ID, COVID-19 status, age in years and sex.

Spanning cysteine to phenylalanine, the CDR3 consists of 17 amino acids. Just the 51-base CDR3 DNA is kept, in frame starting at base 1. At the junction V is shortened by 4 bases and J by 6 bases, with 22 bases in between. The germline V gene sets CDR1 to MNHNS and CDR2 to SASEGT. Findings and caveats that apply to the study as a whole: How much clinical and demographic metadata was included differed by source and by participant, and the metadata was provided uncurated.

TCRbeta CDR3 regions were amplified from genomic DNA using the immunoSEQ Assay, a bias-controlled multiplex PCR. In the paper's pipeline: Nucleated cell counts per sample were estimated from amplification of reference gene primers within the assay. To quantify the absolute abundance of each unique TCRbeta CDR3 rearrangement, sequence reads were collapsed and filtered. For each sample, productive Simpson clonality was calculated as the square root of Simpson's diversity index over productive rearrangements. TCRdb limited this immuneACCESS table to in-frame rearrangements with V and J called. A share of clones is missing; checked studies link under half to unresolved V genes, and the rest is unexplained. The DNA was the basis for D and trimming; V, J and clone size are from that table. In this sample the table shows about 330,000 clones, more than 75% of which occur a single time. The top ten constitute 10% of the sample.

In regard to this clone: This receptor's antigen is unknown. Base qualities are not at hand, and no much larger clone is one base apart.

Participants in the prospective study were enrolled through a virtual design, were aged roughly 18 to 95 years, and lived in roughly 24 United States geographic areas. Cohort assignment in the prospective study relied on participant-reported clinical history from a screening survey and a study questionnaire. Recovered participants in ImmuneRACE Cohort 3 were defined by two consecutive negative NP/OP PCR tests, clearance by a healthcare professional, or resolution of symptoms. Mobile phlebotomists in the prospective study collected whole blood, serum and a nasopharyngeal or oropharyngeal swab from every participant. Participants in the prospective study had the option to provide additional blood draws and questionnaires over a roughly 2-month period. Before DNA extraction, blood samples from the prospective study were shipped at room temperature or frozen.

The chain is encoded by TRBV6-1 joined to TRBJ1-5, and possibly TRBD1, on 6 matching bases. This sequence was found in a woman aged 18-30 years who had recovered from COVID-19. The sequenced sample was PBMCs or T cells enriched from blood (not recorded which). The nucleotide sequence is TGTGCCAGCAGTGTAGGCCAGGGGAAAAGTTTAGGTCAGCCCCAGCATTTT. This gives the protein CASSVGQGKSLGQPQHF.